A single sample is the source of the 18 T cell receptor beta chains below, sequenced in a study of cytomegalovirus exposure and HLA in healthy donors. The study ran its PCR with 60 Vbeta and 13 Jbeta primers. Generated by immunoSEQ multiplex PCR, the TCRdb table keeps only in-frame clones and is missing some. The sample yields approximately 170,000 clones, roughly 84% seen once. Sequenced input: PBMCs. Source of these receptors: a boy between 2 and 10 years old in good health and CMV-seronegative.

The chain has TRBV6-6 and TRBJ1-1; 9 bases align to TRBD1. The length of the CDR3 is 14 residues. CDR1 and CDR2 (germline): MNHNY, SVGAGI (reference sequence). V lost 6 bases, J lost 5 bases, and 7 bases stayed unmatched. CDR3 nucleotide sequence: TGTGCCAGCAGCCCCACAGGGGGCGGAACTGAAGCTTTCTTT. Translating it yields CASSPTGGGTEAFF.

The chain joins TRBV7-9 to TRBJ1-2, with D possibly being TRBD1 (6 bases). With 5 bases removed from V and 8 bases from J, the gap between germline ends came to 15 bases. Looked up from germline, CDR1 is SEHNR and CDR2 is FQNEAQ (reference sequence). The CDR3 has 13 amino acids. The CDR3 DNA sequence: TGTGCCAGCAGCCCGACAGGAACAAGGGGCTACACCTTC. It encodes CASSPTGTRGYTF.

The chain links TRBV19 to TRBJ1-5; the D gene is possibly TRBD1 (6 bases). Germline CDR1 LNHDA, CDR2 SQIVND (reference sequence). The ends were cut back, 4 bases at V and 7 bases at J, with 20 bases in the middle. This CDR3 spans 16 amino acids. CDR3 amino acids: CASSSYIGGAVQPQHF. The CDR3 nucleotides are TGTGCCAGTAGTAGCTACATCGGGGGGGCCGTACAGCCCCAGCATTTT.

V gene TRBV5-1 combines with J gene TRBJ2-1; 14 bases fit TRBD2. The V segment lost 4 bases and the J segment 1 base; nucleotides outside the gene matches: 4. Germline CDR1 and CDR2: SGHRS and YFSETQ. CDR3 length: 17 amino acids. CDR3 nucleotides: TGCGCCAGCAGCCCGAGACTAGCGGGAGGGTCCTACAATGAGCAGTTCTTC. This sequence encodes CASSPRLAGGSYNEQFF.

The rearrangement uses TRBV18 and TRBJ2-7; the D gene is possibly TRBD1 (6 bases). There are 14 residues in the CDR3. Between the trimmed V and J ends, which lost 3 bases and 6 bases, there was a span of 15 bases. Germline V lookup: CDR1 KGHSH, CDR2 LQKENI. CDR3 in amino acids: CASSPTGSSSEQYF. DNA of the CDR3: TGTGCCAGCTCACCGACAGGAAGTTCTTCCGAGCAGTACTTC.

V usage is TRBV4-2 and J usage is TRBJ2-1; 8 nucleotides match TRBD2. The germline gives CDR1 LGHNA, CDR2 YNFKEQ. The CDR3 extends over 15 amino acids. With 3 bases clipped from V and 4 bases from J, the junction kept 5 bases outside the gene matches. The CDR3 nucleotides read TGTGCCAGCAGCCAGAAGACTAGCGCTTACAATGAGCAGTTCTTC. This codes for CASSQKTSAYNEQFF.

The chain links TRBV6-1 to TRBJ1-1; D is unclear. Germline V lookup: CDR1 MNHNS, CDR2 SASEGT. Trimming cost V 3 bases and J 4 bases, with 9 bases left between them. This CDR3 contains 13 residues. This chain's CDR3 is CASSEEGTTEAFF. The CDR3 DNA reads TGTGCCAGCAGTGAGGAGGGTACCACTGAAGCTTTCTTT.

The chain uses TRBV18 and TRBJ1-1, with D possibly being TRBD1 (5 bases). The CDR3 contains 14 residues. Germline V gene sequence: CDR1 KGHSH, CDR2 LQKENI. Trimming took 0 bases from V and 4 from J, leaving 9 bases between them. The CDR3 protein is CASSPPSGPTEAFF. In DNA, the CDR3 is TGTGCCAGCTCACCACCGTCAGGGCCCACTGAAGCTTTCTTT.

The rearrangement links TRBV15 to TRBJ2-7; 9 bases align to TRBD2. The CDR3 spans 15 residues. After removal of 4 bases from V and 2 bases from J, the junction contained 6 bases not matched to a gene. Germline assignment: CDR1 LNHNV and CDR2 YYDKDF (reference sequence). This CDR3 reads CATSKNAGGPYEQYF. The CDR3 DNA reads as TGTGCCACCAGCAAAAACGCGGGAGGGCCCTACGAGCAGTACTTC.

The rearrangement joins TRBV29-1 to TRBJ1-1, with TRBD1 matching 11 bases. V lost 6 bases, J lost 6 bases, and 12 bases stayed unmatched. From germline, CDR1 is SQVTM and CDR2 ANQGSEA. The CDR3 consists of 15 residues. The CDR3 region is CSVSPGQGDGAEAFF. The CDR3 DNA reads as TGCAGCGTCTCCCCGGGACAGGGGGATGGGGCTGAAGCTTTCTTT.

The CDR3 DNA is TGTGCCAGCAGCCCCCCGGGCGGGACCAAAAACATTCAGTACTTC. Protein sequence: CASSPPGGTKNIQYF. The chain joins TRBV13 to TRBJ2-4, with D perhaps matching TRBD2 (6 bases). CDR1 and CDR2 (germline): PRHDT, FYEKMQ (reference sequence). Trimming stripped 5 bases from V and 2 bases from J, with 13 bases between. The CDR3 is made up of 15 amino acids.

The chain carries TRBV30 and TRBJ2-7; 8 positions agree with TRBD1. CDR3 length: 14 amino acids. J was trimmed by 3 bases and V by 0 bases; bases with no gene match: 4. Germline lookup yields CDR1 GTSNPN and CDR2 SVGIG (reference sequence). The DNA for the CDR3 is TGTGCCTGGAGTGTACAAGACAGGGGCTACGAGCAGTACTTC. The encoded protein is CAWSVQDRGYEQYF. Using reference TRBV30 and TRBJ2-7 for the parts outside the CDR3, the full variable domain is SQTIHQWPATLVQPVGSPLSLECTVEGTSNPNLYWYRQAAGRGLQLLFYSVGIGQISSEVPQNLSASRPQDRQFILSSKKLLLSDSGFYLCAWSVQDRGYEQYFGPGTRLTVT.

This chain links TRBV20-1 with TRBJ1-2, with D possibly being TRBD1 (6 bases). The length of the CDR3 is 11 residues. The V end lost 2 bases, the J end lost 7 bases, and 8 bases lay between the germline ends. Germline V gene data show CDR1 as DFQATT and CDR2 as SNEGSKA (reference sequence). In DNA form, the CDR3 reads TGCAGTGCTAGACAGGGGCTTGGCTACACCTTC. This gives the protein CSARQGLGYTF.

The J gene is TRBJ2-2, the V gene TRBV30, with D perhaps matching TRBD1 (7 bases). The CDR3 is made up of 17 amino acids. Germline V CDR1 and CDR2: GTSNPN, SVGIG (reference sequence). Trimming removed 1 base from V and 2 bases from J, with 17 bases in between. The CDR3 DNA reads as TGTGCCTGGAGTGCCGAAGAGACAGGGACTAACACCGGGGAGCTGTTTTTT. The encoded protein is CAWSAEETGTNTGELFF. Full variable domain (remainder filled in from reference TRBV30 and TRBJ2-2): SQTIHQWPATLVQPVGSPLSLECTVEGTSNPNLYWYRQAAGRGLQLLFYSVGIGQISSEVPQNLSASRPQDRQFILSSKKLLLSDSGFYLCAWSAEETGTNTGELFFGEGSRLTVL.

The rearrangement joins TRBV7-8 to TRBJ2-1, with 8 bases that match TRBD2. CDR1 and CDR2 from the germline V gene are SGHVS and FQNEAQ. V lost 2 bases and J lost 0; bases outside the gene matches: 9. CDR3 size: 18 residues. CDR3 sequence: CASSLSSGRVSSYNEQFF. In nucleotides, the CDR3 is TGTGCCAGCAGCTTATCCAGCGGGAGAGTGAGCTCCTACAATGAGCAGTTCTTC. The full variable domain, completed using reference TRBV7-8 and TRBJ2-1, is GAGVSQSPRYKVAKRGQDVALRCDPISGHVSLFWYQQALGQGPEFLTYFQNEAQLDKSGLPSDRFFAERPEGSVSTLKIQRTQQEDSAVYLCASSLSSGRVSSYNEQFFGPGTRLTVL.

The rearrangement joins TRBV18 to TRBJ1-2; 9 bases fit TRBD1. Trimming took 3 bases from V and 2 from J; bases not matched to a gene: 4. CDR1 and CDR2 from the germline V gene are KGHSH and LQKENI. The CDR3 is 15 amino acids. CDR3 sequence: CASSPPGTGNYGYTF. CDR3 coding DNA: TGTGCCAGCTCACCCCCAGGGACAGGGAACTATGGCTACACCTTC.

The CDR3 protein is CASSTGFKETQYF. The CDR3 nucleotides read TGTGCCAGTAGTACGGGATTCAAGGAGACCCAGTACTTC. The chain recombines TRBV19 with TRBJ2-5; weak D call: TRBD2 (5 bases). V was clipped by 4 bases and J by 5 bases, with 11 bases between them. The CDR3 spans 13 residues. From germline, CDR1 is LNHDA and CDR2 SQIVND (reference sequence).

This chain links TRBV2 with TRBJ1-5; 8 positions match TRBD1. V lost 6 bases, J lost 3 bases, and 7 bases stayed unmatched. CDR3 length equals 15 residues. Per the germline V gene, CDR1 is SNHLY and CDR2 is FYNNEI. The CDR3 DNA sequence: TGTGCCAGCAGCGTCTCACAGGGGGACAATCAGCCCCAGCATTTT. This codes for CASSVSQGDNQPQHF.